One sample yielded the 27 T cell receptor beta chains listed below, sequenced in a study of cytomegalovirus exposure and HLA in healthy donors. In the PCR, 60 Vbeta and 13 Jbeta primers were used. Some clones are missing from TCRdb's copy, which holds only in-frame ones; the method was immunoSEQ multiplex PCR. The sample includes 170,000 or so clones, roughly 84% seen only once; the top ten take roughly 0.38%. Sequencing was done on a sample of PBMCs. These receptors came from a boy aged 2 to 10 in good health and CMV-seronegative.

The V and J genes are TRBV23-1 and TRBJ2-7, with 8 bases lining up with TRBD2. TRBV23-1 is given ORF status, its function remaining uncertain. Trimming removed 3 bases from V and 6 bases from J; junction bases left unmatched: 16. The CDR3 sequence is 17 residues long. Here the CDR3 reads CASSHTPRVAGLVEQYF. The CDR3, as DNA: TGCGCCAGCAGTCACACCCCTCGGGTAGCGGGGTTAGTCGAGCAGTACTTC.

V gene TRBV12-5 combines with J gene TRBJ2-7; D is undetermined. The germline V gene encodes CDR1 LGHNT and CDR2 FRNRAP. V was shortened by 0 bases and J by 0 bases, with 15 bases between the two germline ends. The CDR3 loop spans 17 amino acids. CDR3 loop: CASGLVRLGRNSYEQYF. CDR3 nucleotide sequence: TGTGCTAGTGGTTTGGTCCGGCTGGGCAGGAACTCCTACGAGCAGTACTTC. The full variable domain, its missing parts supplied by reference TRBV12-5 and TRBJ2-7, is DARVTQTPRHKVTEMGQEVTMRCQPILGHNTVFWYRQTMMQGLELLAYFRNRAPLDDSGMPKDRFSAEMPDATLATLKIQPSEPRDSAVYFCASGLVRLGRNSYEQYFGPGTRLTVT.

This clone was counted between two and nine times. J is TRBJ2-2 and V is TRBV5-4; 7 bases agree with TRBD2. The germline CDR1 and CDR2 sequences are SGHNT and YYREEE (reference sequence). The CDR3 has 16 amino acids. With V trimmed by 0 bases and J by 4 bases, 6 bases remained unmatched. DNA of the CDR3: TGTGCCAGCAGCTTGGCGCGCGGGAGTGGCACCGGGGAGCTGTTTTTT. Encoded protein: CASSLARGSGTGELFF.

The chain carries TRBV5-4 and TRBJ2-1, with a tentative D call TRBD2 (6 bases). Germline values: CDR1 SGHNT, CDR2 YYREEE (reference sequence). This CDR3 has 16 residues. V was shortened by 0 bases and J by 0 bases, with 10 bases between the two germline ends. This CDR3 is CASSLDYGSSYNEQFF. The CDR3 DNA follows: TGTGCCAGCAGCTTGGATTACGGGAGCTCCTACAATGAGCAGTTCTTC.

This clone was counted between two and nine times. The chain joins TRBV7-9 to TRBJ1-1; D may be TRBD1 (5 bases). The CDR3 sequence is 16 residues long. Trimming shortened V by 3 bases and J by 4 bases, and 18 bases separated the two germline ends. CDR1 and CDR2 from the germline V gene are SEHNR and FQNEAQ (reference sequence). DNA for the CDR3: TGTGCCAGCAGCTTTGGGGCTACAGAGCCGAGCACTGAAGCTTTCTTT. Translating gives CASSFGATEPSTEAFF.

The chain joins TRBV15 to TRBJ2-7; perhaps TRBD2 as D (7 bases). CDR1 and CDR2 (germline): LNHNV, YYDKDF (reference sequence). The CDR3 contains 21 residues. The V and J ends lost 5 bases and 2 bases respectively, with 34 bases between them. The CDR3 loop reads CATSARGGAESFLAAPYEQYF. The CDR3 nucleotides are TGTGCCACCAGCGCTCGAGGGGGGGCAGAGAGCTTCCTAGCGGCCCCCTACGAGCAGTACTTC.

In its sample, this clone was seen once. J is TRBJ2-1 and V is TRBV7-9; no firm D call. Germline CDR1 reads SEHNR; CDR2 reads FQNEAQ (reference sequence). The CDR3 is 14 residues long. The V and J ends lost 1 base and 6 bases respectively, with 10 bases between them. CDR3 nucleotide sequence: TGTGCCAGCAGCTTAGTTACCCTCAGCAATGAGCAGTTCTTC. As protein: CASSLVTLSNEQFF.

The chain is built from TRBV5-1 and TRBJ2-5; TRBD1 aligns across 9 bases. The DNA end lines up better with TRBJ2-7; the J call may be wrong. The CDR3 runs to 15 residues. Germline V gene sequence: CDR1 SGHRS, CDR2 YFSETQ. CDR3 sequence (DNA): TGCGCCAGCAGCAAAGGACAGGGGTCATCCTACGAGCAGTACTTC. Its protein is CASSKGQGSSYEQYF.

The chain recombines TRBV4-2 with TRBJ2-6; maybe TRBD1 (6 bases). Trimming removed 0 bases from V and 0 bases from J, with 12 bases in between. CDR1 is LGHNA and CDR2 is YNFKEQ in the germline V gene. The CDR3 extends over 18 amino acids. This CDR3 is CASSQDNRASSGANVLTF. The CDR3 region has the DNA TGTGCCAGCAGCCAAGATAACAGGGCATCCTCTGGGGCCAACGTCCTGACTTTC.

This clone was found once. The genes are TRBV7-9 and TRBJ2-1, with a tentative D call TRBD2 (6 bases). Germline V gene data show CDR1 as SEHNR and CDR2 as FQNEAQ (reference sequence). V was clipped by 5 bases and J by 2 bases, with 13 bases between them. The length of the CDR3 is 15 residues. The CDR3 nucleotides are TGTGCCAGCAGCCGTGCTCGCGGGACCTACAATGAGCAGTTCTTC. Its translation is CASSRARGTYNEQFF.

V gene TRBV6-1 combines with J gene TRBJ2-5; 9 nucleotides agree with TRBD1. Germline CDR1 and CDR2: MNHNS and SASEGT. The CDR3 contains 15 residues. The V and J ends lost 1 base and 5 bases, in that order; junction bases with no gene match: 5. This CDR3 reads CASSEGTGVGETQYF. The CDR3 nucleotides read TGTGCCAGCAGTGAAGGGACAGGGGTAGGGGAGACCCAGTACTTC.

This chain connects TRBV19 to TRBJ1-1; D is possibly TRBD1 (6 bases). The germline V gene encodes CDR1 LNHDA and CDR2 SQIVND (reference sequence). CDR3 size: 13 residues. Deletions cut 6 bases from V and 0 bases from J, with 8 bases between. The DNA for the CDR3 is TGTGCCAGTAGGGGGGGGCTGAACACTGAAGCTTTCTTT. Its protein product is CASRGGLNTEAFF. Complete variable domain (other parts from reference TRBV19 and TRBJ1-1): DGGITQSPKYLFRKEGQNVTLSCEQNLNHDAMYWYRQDPGQGLRLIYYSQIVNDFQKGDIAEGYSVSREKKESFPLTVTSAQKNPTAFYLCASRGGLNTEAFFGQGTRLTVV.

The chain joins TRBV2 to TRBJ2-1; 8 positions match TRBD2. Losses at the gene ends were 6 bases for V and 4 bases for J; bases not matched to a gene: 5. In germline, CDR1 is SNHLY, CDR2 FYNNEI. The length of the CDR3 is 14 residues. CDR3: CASSQRELYNEQFF. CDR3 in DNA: TGTGCCAGCAGCCAGCGGGAGCTTTACAATGAGCAGTTCTTC.

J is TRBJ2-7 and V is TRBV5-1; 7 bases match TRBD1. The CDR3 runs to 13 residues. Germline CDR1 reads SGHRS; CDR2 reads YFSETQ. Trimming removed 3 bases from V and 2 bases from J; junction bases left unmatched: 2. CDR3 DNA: TGCGCCAGCAGCTACGGACAGGCCTACGAGCAGTACTTC. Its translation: CASSYGQAYEQYF.

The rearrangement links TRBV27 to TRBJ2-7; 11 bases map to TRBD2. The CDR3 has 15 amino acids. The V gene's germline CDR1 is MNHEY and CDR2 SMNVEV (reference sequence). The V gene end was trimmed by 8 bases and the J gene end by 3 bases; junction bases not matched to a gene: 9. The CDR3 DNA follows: TGTGCCAGCGGAAAAGGCGGGACTAGCGGCTACGAGCAGTACTTC. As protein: CASGKGGTSGYEQYF.

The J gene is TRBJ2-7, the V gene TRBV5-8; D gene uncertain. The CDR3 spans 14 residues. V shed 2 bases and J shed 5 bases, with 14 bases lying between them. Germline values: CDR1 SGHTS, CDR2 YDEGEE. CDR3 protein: CASSFQRFFHEQYF. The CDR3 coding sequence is TGTGCCAGCAGCTTTCAACGGTTTTTCCACGAGCAGTACTTC.

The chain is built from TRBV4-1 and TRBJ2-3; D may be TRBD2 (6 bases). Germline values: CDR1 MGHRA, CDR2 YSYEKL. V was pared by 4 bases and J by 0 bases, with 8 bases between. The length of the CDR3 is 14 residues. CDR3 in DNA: TGCGCCAGCAGCCCGAGCGGGAGCACAGATACGCAGTATTTT. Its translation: CASSPSGSTDTQYF.

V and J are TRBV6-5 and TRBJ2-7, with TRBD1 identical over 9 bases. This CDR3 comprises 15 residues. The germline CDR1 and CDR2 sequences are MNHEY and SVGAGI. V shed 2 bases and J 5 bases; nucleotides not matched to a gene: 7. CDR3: CASSYPGTGKDEQYF. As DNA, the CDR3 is TGTGCCAGCAGTTACCCCGGGACAGGGAAGGACGAGCAGTACTTC.

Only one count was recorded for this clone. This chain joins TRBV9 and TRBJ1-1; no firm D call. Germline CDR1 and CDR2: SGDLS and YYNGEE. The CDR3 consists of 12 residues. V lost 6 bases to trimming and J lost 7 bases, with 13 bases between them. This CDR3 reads CASKAAGDEAFF. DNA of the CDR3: TGTGCCAGCAAGGCGGCGGGTGATGAAGCTTTCTTT.

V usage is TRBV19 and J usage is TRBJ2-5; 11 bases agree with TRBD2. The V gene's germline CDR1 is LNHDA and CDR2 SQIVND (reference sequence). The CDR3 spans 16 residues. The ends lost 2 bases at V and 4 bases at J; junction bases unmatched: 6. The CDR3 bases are TGTGCCAGTAGTATAAGTACTAGCGGGAGTCGAGAGACCCAGTACTTC. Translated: CASSISTSGSRETQYF.

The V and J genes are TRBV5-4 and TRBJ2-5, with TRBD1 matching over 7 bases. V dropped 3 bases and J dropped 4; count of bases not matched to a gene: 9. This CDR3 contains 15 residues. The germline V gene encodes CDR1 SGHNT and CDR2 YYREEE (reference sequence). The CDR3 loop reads CASSSRTGWGETQYF. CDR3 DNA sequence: TGTGCCAGCAGCTCCAGGACAGGTTGGGGAGAGACCCAGTACTTC.

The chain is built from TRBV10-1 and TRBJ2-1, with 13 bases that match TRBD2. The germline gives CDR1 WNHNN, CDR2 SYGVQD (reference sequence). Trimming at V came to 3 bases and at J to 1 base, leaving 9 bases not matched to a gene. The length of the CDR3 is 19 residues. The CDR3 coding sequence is TGCGCCAGCAGTGACACGGGACTAGCGGGAAAGGGGTCCTACAATGAGCAGTTCTTC. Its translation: CASSDTGLAGKGSYNEQFF.

The CDR3 here is CASSLAGDVAGELFF. The CDR3 nucleotides are TGTGCCAGCAGCTTGGCGGGGGATGTCGCCGGGGAGCTGTTTTTT. The V and J genes are TRBV5-5 and TRBJ2-2, with D tentatively TRBD2 (6 bases). The CDR3 runs to 15 residues. From germline, CDR1 is SGHKS and CDR2 YYEKEE (reference sequence). Between the trimmed V and J ends, which lost 0 bases and 6 bases, there was a span of 12 bases.

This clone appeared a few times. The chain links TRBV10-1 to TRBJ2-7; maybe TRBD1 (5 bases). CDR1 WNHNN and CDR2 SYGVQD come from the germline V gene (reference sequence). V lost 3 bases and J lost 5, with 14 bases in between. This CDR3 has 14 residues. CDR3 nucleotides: TGCGCCAGCAGTGATATCGCAGGGTTGAACGAGCAGTACTTC. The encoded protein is CASSDIAGLNEQYF.

In nucleotides, the CDR3 is TGTGCCAGCAGCTTGGGGACAGTGAACACTGAAGCTTTCTTT. Translation gives CASSLGTVNTEAFF. This rearrangement joins TRBV7-3 to TRBJ1-1; TRBD1 matches at 7 bases. Germline V CDR1 and CDR2: SGHTA, FQGTGA. This CDR3 region has 14 residues. V shed 3 bases and J 0 bases; nucleotides not matched to a gene: 1. Full variable domain (missing parts from reference TRBV7-3 and TRBJ1-1): GAGVSQTPSNKVTEKGKYVELRCDPISGHTALYWYRQSLGQGPEFLIYFQGTGAADDSGLPNDRFFAVRPEGSVSTLKIQRTERGDSAVYLCASSLGTVNTEAFFGQGTRLTVV.

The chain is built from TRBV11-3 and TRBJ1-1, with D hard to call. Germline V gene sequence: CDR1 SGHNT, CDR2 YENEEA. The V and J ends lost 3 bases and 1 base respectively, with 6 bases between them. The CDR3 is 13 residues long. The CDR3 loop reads CASSFGTNTEAFF. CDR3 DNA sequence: TGTGCCAGCAGCTTTGGCACGAACACTGAAGCTTTCTTT.

In DNA form, the CDR3 reads TGTGCCAGTAGTATAGCTACCTCTGGGGCCAACGTCCTGACTTTC. This codes for CASSIATSGANVLTF. This rearrangement joins TRBV19 to TRBJ2-6; D uncertain. In germline, CDR1 is LNHDA, CDR2 SQIVND (reference sequence). Trimming pared 1 base from V and 0 bases from J, leaving 4 bases between. This CDR3 contains 15 residues.